Below are 22 T cell receptor beta chains sequenced from a single sample in a study of pediatric ulcerative colitis. Assay used: immunoSEQ multiplex PCR; TCRdb lists only in-frame clones, some missing. The table lists roughly 54,000 clones, around 87% of them singletons. Sequencing input: blood. These receptors came from a boy aged 5-17 years who was a control in a study of pediatric ulcerative colitis.

V usage is TRBV28 and J usage is TRBJ2-1, with TRBD2 matching 13 bases. The CDR3 is made up of 20 amino acids. Germline loops: CDR1 MDHEN, CDR2 SYDVKM. V dropped 4 bases and J dropped 0; count of bases not matched to a gene: 12. The CDR3 sequence: CASSSRTSGSIRGSYNEQFF. Written as DNA, the CDR3 is TGTGCCAGCAGTTCACGGACTAGCGGGAGTATCAGGGGCTCCTACAATGAGCAGTTCTTC.

The chain has TRBV7-9 and TRBJ1-4, with TRBD1 matching over 9 bases. Trimming took 5 bases from V and 2 from J; bases not matched to a gene: 6. The CDR3 is 16 amino acids. CDR1 and CDR2 from the germline V gene are SEHNR and FQNEAQ (reference sequence). Here the CDR3 reads CASSITGGFTNEKLFF. The CDR3 nucleotides read TGTGCCAGCAGCATAACAGGGGGCTTCACTAATGAAAAACTGTTTTTT.

The chain joins TRBV19 to TRBJ1-2; 7 bases map to TRBD1. V lost 11 bases and J lost 0; bases outside the gene matches: 6. Germline V gene sequence: CDR1 LNHDA, CDR2 SQIVND (reference sequence). The CDR3 sequence is 13 residues long. Here the CDR3 reads CAGRDSTNYGYTF. CDR3 in DNA: TGTGCCGGAAGGGACAGTACTAACTATGGCTACACCTTC.

The chain combines TRBV7-8 with TRBJ2-3, with TRBD2 matching over 7 bases. Trimming at V came to 0 bases and at J to 4 bases, leaving 4 bases not matched to a gene. This CDR3 has 15 residues. CDR1 is SGHVS, CDR2 FQNEAQ, per germline. The CDR3 protein is CASSLATSMADTQYF. CDR3 coding DNA: TGTGCCAGCAGCTTAGCGACTAGCATGGCAGATACGCAGTATTTT. The whole variable domain, remainder taken from reference TRBV7-8 and TRBJ2-3, is GAGVSQSPRYKVAKRGQDVALRCDPISGHVSLFWYQQALGQGPEFLTYFQNEAQLDKSGLPSDRFFAERPEGSVSTLKIQRTQQEDSAVYLCASSLATSMADTQYFGPGTRLTVL.

This clone was picked up one time. The CDR3 DNA sequence: TGTGCCAGCAGTCCGGGACACGTAGTGAACACTGAAGCTTTCTTT. It encodes CASSPGHVVNTEAFF. The chain is built from TRBV6-5 and TRBJ1-1, with D tentatively TRBD1 (6 bases). The germline gives CDR1 MNHEY, CDR2 SVGAGI. The CDR3 consists of 15 residues. Trimming took 5 bases from V and 0 from J, leaving 13 bases between them.

The V and J genes are TRBV4-2 and TRBJ2-1, with 12 bases lining up with TRBD2. CDR3 length: 16 residues. V gave up 1 base and J gave up 5 bases; unmatched junction bases: 3. Germline V gives CDR1 LGHNA, CDR2 YNFKEQ. The CDR3 coding sequence is TGTGCCAGCAGCCAAGGTCCTAGCGGGGGGGACAATGAGCAGTTCTTC. This sequence encodes CASSQGPSGGDNEQFF.

The rearrangement uses TRBV19 and TRBJ2-5, with 9 bases that match TRBD2. The CDR3 sequence is 15 residues long. In germline, CDR1 is LNHDA, CDR2 SQIVND (reference sequence). With 5 bases clipped from V and 2 bases from J, the junction kept 6 bases outside the gene matches. CDR3 amino acids: CASSRPTSGQETQYF. The CDR3 DNA reads TGTGCCAGTAGTCGTCCAACTAGCGGGCAAGAGACCCAGTACTTC.

The rearrangement joins TRBV27 to TRBJ2-1; 12 bases match TRBD1. CDR1 and CDR2 from the germline V gene are MNHEY and SMNVEV (reference sequence). The length of the CDR3 is 18 residues. The V gene end was trimmed by 6 bases and the J gene end by 0 bases; junction bases not matched to a gene: 9. CDR3 protein: CASRAGTGGSSSYNEQFF. CDR3 bases: TGTGCCAGCAGAGCCGGGACAGGGGGCTCTAGCTCCTACAATGAGCAGTTCTTC.

The chain joins TRBV6-6 to TRBJ2-1, with 8 bases fitting TRBD1. The CDR3 is made up of 15 amino acids. Germline-derived CDR1 and CDR2 are MNHNY and SVGAGI (reference sequence). Trimming took 0 bases from V and 4 from J; bases not matched to a gene: 2. CDR3: CASSYSGTGYNEQFF. The CDR3 DNA sequence: TGTGCCAGCAGTTACTCAGGGACAGGATACAATGAGCAGTTCTTC.

J is TRBJ2-1 and V is TRBV29-1; D may be TRBD2 (5 bases). The V gene's germline CDR1 is SQVTM and CDR2 ANQGSEA. The CDR3 is 13 amino acids. V lost 4 bases and J 1 base, leaving 8 bases between the germline ends. CDR3 nucleotide sequence: TGCAGCGTTGGAGGGATTTCCTACAATGAGCAGTTCTTC. As protein: CSVGGISYNEQFF.

V usage is TRBV5-1 and J usage is TRBJ2-3, with D unclear. V was clipped by 0 bases and J by 2 bases, with 10 bases between them. The CDR3 contains 15 residues. In germline, CDR1 is SGHRS, CDR2 YFSETQ. The chain's CDR3 is CASSLVRQNTDTQYF. The CDR3 DNA is TGCGCCAGCAGCTTGGTTCGGCAGAACACAGATACGCAGTATTTT.

This clone appeared a single time. The chain links TRBV6-1 to TRBJ2-3; no clear D gene. CDR3 length: 14 residues. V dropped 2 bases and J dropped 2 bases, with 8 bases sitting between them. Germline loops: CDR1 MNHNS, CDR2 SASEGT. The CDR3, as DNA: TGTGCCAGCAGTGAACAGAGAAACACAGATACGCAGTATTTT. It is translated as CASSEQRNTDTQYF.

The rearrangement uses TRBV7-2 and TRBJ1-1; no definite D call. From germline, CDR1 is SGHTA and CDR2 FQGNSA. V dropped 2 bases and J dropped 5 bases, with 15 bases sitting between them. There are 15 residues in the CDR3. The CDR3 sequence is CASSLIQAGGTEAFF. For the CDR3, the DNA is TGTGCCAGCAGCTTAATTCAGGCCGGTGGGACTGAAGCTTTCTTT. Based on the CDR3 plus reference TRBV7-2 and TRBJ1-1, the full variable domain is GAGVSQSPSNKVTEKGKDVELRCDPISGHTALYWYRQSLGQGLEFLIYFQGNSAPDKSGLPSDRFSAERTGGSVSTLTIQRTQQEDSAVYLCASSLIQAGGTEAFFGQGTRLTVV.

This clone was counted only a few times. The chain combines TRBV11-2 with TRBJ1-2, with D possibly matching TRBD1 (5 bases). This CDR3 spans 15 amino acids. CDR1 and CDR2 from the germline V gene are SGHAT and FQNNGV. Trimming cost V 5 bases and J 5 bases, with 18 bases left between them. CDR3 nucleotide sequence: TGTGCCAGCAGCCCCCTGTCGGGGCCCGTTTATGGCTACACCTTC. It specifies CASSPLSGPVYGYTF.

V gene TRBV7-9 combines with J gene TRBJ2-7, with TRBD2 matching over 9 bases. Germline loops: CDR1 SEHNR, CDR2 FQNEAQ (reference sequence). Trimming at V came to 4 bases and at J to 4 bases, leaving 8 bases not matched to a gene. This CDR3 has 15 residues. The CDR3, as DNA: TGTGCCAGCAGCTCCAGTAGCGGGAGTGGGTACGAGCAGTACTTC. Protein product: CASSSSSGSGYEQYF.

The chain has TRBV7-3 and TRBJ1-1, with 7 bases aligning to TRBD1. The V and J ends lost 5 bases and 4 bases, in that order; junction bases with no gene match: 7. This CDR3 contains 14 residues. CDR1 and CDR2 (germline): SGHTA, FQGTGA. CDR3 DNA: TGTGCCAGCAGCCTGCAGGGGGGCGGCACTGAAGCTTTCTTT. Residues: CASSLQGGGTEAFF.

The V and J genes are TRBV7-2 and TRBJ1-1; the D gene is possibly TRBD1 (5 bases). Between the trimmed V and J ends, which lost 6 bases and 8 bases, there was a span of 16 bases. CDR3 length equals 13 residues. Germline CDR1 and CDR2: SGHTA and FQGNSA. The CDR3 DNA follows: TGTGCCAGCAGTTCTGAAGGGACGGACGAAGCTTTCTTT. It is translated as CASSSEGTDEAFF.

The chain links TRBV18 to TRBJ2-1; unclear D gene. Germline-derived CDR1 and CDR2 are KGHSH and LQKENI. The CDR3 covers 16 residues. The ends were cut back, 3 bases at V and 7 bases at J, with 19 bases in the middle. CDR3 in DNA: TGTGCCAGCTCACCTTTGGACCGCCGACTCACTAATGAGCAGTTCTTC. The encoded protein is CASSPLDRRLTNEQFF. The full variable domain, its missing parts supplied by reference TRBV18 and TRBJ2-1, is NAGVMQNPRHLVRRRGQEARLRCSPMKGHSHVYWYRQLPEEGLKFMVYLQKENIIDESGMPKERFSAEFPKEGPSILRIQQVVRGDSAAYFCASSPLDRRLTNEQFFGPGTRLTVL.

The chain combines TRBV6-5 with TRBJ2-7; either TRBD1 or TRBD2 may fit D (5 bases each). The CDR3 totals 14 residues. V shed 2 bases and J shed 5 bases, with 13 bases lying between them. Germline CDR1 and CDR2: MNHEY and SVGAGI. The DNA of the CDR3 is TGTGCCAGCAGTTACGCTCGGGACGTTGACGAGCAGTACTTC. It translates to CASSYARDVDEQYF.

The V gene is TRBV4-1, the J gene TRBJ1-4; D possibly corresponds to TRBD1 (5 bases). The CDR3 runs 15 residues. Germline V gives CDR1 MGHRA, CDR2 YSYEKL. Trimming stripped 1 base from V and 4 bases from J, with 10 bases between. CDR3 amino acids: CASSQGWGRNEKLFF. CDR3 DNA: TGCGCCAGCAGCCAAGGTTGGGGACGTAATGAAAAACTGTTTTTT.

The chain recombines TRBV6-4 with TRBJ1-2; D possibly corresponds to TRBD1 (5 bases). This CDR3 comprises 16 residues. V lost 6 bases to trimming and J lost 4 bases, with 21 bases between them. The V gene's germline CDR1 is MRHNA and CDR2 SNTAGT. CDR3 DNA sequence: TGTGCCAGCAGCGACCACGCCCAGGGTCTGGGCTATGGCTACACCTTC. Its protein product is CASSDHAQGLGYGYTF.

This chain joins TRBV27 and TRBJ2-1; TRBD2 aligns across 9 bases. The germline gives CDR1 MNHEY, CDR2 SMNVEV (reference sequence). This CDR3 is built from 15 residues. With 6 bases clipped from V and 6 bases from J, the junction kept 9 bases outside the gene matches. The CDR3 is CASSPTSGWLNEQFF. The CDR3 coding sequence is TGTGCCAGCAGCCCTACTAGCGGGTGGCTCAATGAGCAGTTCTTC.